Following are 26 T cell receptor beta chains from one sample sequenced in a study of spatial heterogeneity in lung cancer. These receptors are not linked to any known antigen. Study outcomes and limitations: Counts that tracked tumor mutation counts were those of expanded intratumoral alpha and beta TCRs.

TCRdb re-called the 5' RACE reads through MiXCR, storing one row per CDR3 protein. The data hold 8,000 or so distinct CDR3 sequences, with roughly 12% observed a single time. This sample's time point: sample taken at primary tumor resection. The input for sequencing was lung tumor tissue, taken at surgery. The source is a male donor with early-stage non-small cell lung cancer.

This clonotype was counted ten times or more. The rearrangement joins TRBV10-3 to TRBJ2-2; the match to TRBD1 covers 8 bases. CDR1 is ENHRY and CDR2 is SYGVKD in the germline V gene. CDR3 length: 16 amino acids. V shed 2 bases, J shed 3 bases, and the junction held 5 bases outside the gene matches. The CDR3 nucleotides are TGTGCCATCAGTGAGGGGACAGGACGGGACACCGGGGAGCTGTTTTTT. Translating it yields CAISEGTGRDTGELFF.

This clonotype was counted at least ten times. The V and J genes are TRBV29-1 and TRBJ2-2; D gene uncertain. Germline CDR1 reads SQVTM; CDR2 reads ANQGSEA. Deletions cut 0 bases from V and 5 bases from J, with 4 bases between. The CDR3 runs to 12 residues. CDR3 region: CSVEEGTGELFF. The DNA for the CDR3 is TGCAGCGTTGAAGAGGGGACCGGGGAGCTGTTTTTT.

This clonotype was recorded many times. The chain recombines TRBV28 with TRBJ2-7, with TRBD1 identical over 12 bases. V lost 6 bases, J lost 4 bases, and 7 bases stayed unmatched. The CDR3 has 15 residues. Looked up from germline, CDR1 is MDHEN and CDR2 is SYDVKM. The DNA for the CDR3 is TGTGCCAGCAGCGAGGCGGGACAGGGGGCATACGAGCAGTACTTC. Translating it yields CASSEAGQGAYEQYF.

The sample holds many counts of this clonotype. V usage is TRBV27 and J usage is TRBJ2-2; TRBD1 matches at 10 bases. Germline V gives CDR1 MNHEY, CDR2 SMNVEV (reference sequence). The ends lost 5 bases at V and 2 bases at J; junction bases unmatched: 8. The CDR3 consists of 17 residues. CDR3 sequence: CASSKMGQGPNTGELFF. The CDR3 DNA reads as TGTGCCAGCAGTAAGATGGGACAGGGGCCCAACACCGGGGAGCTGTTTTTT.

By share, this clonotype ranks as medium-sized. The gene calls are TRBV29-1 and TRBJ1-1; 11 bases match TRBD1. The CDR3 is 15 amino acids. From germline, CDR1 is SQVTM and CDR2 ANQGSEA. Germline trimming cut 5 bases from V and 3 bases from J; bases unmatched to any gene: 8. The CDR3 loop is CSVPGTGGADTEAFF. The CDR3 nucleotides are TGCAGCGTTCCCGGGACAGGGGGGGCCGACACTGAAGCTTTCTTT.

This clonotype was seen only a few times. The gene calls are TRBV6-5 and TRBJ2-5; D remains ambiguous. Germline lookup yields CDR1 MNHEY and CDR2 SVGAGI. This CDR3 is built from 16 residues. V was trimmed by 0 bases and J by 5 bases, leaving 16 bases between them. As DNA, the CDR3 is TGTGCCAGCAGTTACTCGACATCTGGTCCGGCGGAGACCCAGTACTTC. Its protein is CASSYSTSGPAETQYF.

This chain uses TRBV15 with TRBJ1-5; unclear D gene. With 5 bases removed from V and 4 bases from J, the gap between germline ends came to 15 bases. CDR1 LNHNV and CDR2 YYDKDF come from the germline V gene (reference sequence). This CDR3 is built from 15 residues. This CDR3 is CATSYMQRGNQPQHF. CDR3 bases: TGTGCCACCAGCTACATGCAGCGTGGAAATCAGCCCCAGCATTTT.

This clonotype was seen many times. The CDR3 region is CAWRRADTQYF. CDR3 in DNA: TGTGCCTGGAGGAGGGCAGATACGCAGTATTTT. The J gene is TRBJ2-3, the V gene TRBV30; possible D gene TRBD2, 5 bases. Germline V CDR1 and CDR2: GTSNPN, SVGIG (reference sequence). V was trimmed by 3 bases and J by 4 bases, leaving 5 bases between them. The CDR3 extends over 11 amino acids.

This clonotype has a single count. The rearrangement uses TRBV29-1 and TRBJ2-1, with D unresolved. The V gene's germline CDR1 is SQVTM and CDR2 ANQGSEA. This CDR3 comprises 13 residues. V lost 4 bases, J lost 9 bases, and 16 bases lay in between. The CDR3, as DNA: TGCAGCGTTGGTTTAAATGGCCTTGTTGAGCAGTTCTTC. Translating gives CSVGLNGLVEQFF.

Within the sample, this clonotype is medium-sized. This sequence joins TRBV6-5 and TRBJ1-2, with 7 nucleotides matching TRBD1. With 0 bases clipped from V and 4 bases from J, the junction kept 5 bases outside the gene matches. The CDR3 has 15 amino acids. CDR1 is MNHEY and CDR2 is SVGAGI in the germline V gene. The CDR3 nucleotides are TGTGCCAGCAGTTACTCGGCAGGGGGTACCTATGGCTACACCTTC. Residues: CASSYSAGGTYGYTF.

This clonotype was detected ten times or more. The chain couples TRBV20-1 to TRBJ2-5, with 13 nucleotides matching TRBD2. The junction had 6 bases not matched to a gene; V was cut back by 6 bases and J by 5 bases. The CDR3 spans 14 residues. Germline lookup yields CDR1 DFQATT and CDR2 SNEGSKA (reference sequence). CDR3 sequence: CSARTSGRGETQYF. CDR3 in DNA: TGCAGTGCCCGGACTAGCGGGAGAGGGGAGACCCAGTACTTC.

By share, this clonotype ranks as medium-sized (0.01 to 0.1%). The V and J genes are TRBV29-1 and TRBJ2-1; a weak D match, TRBD2 (6 bases). This CDR3 contains 14 residues. The germline V gene has CDR1 SQVTM and CDR2 ANQGSEA. Deletions cut 4 bases from V and 0 bases from J, with 10 bases between. For the CDR3, the DNA is TGCAGCGTTGTCGGGAGAGGCTCCTACAATGAGCAGTTCTTC. Translating gives CSVVGRGSYNEQFF.

By its share, this clonotype is medium-sized. V is TRBV28 and J is TRBJ2-3, with D perhaps assigned TRBD1 or TRBD2 (5 bases each). This CDR3 is built from 16 residues. The germline V gene has CDR1 MDHEN and CDR2 SYDVKM. V lost 5 bases and J lost 4, with 19 bases in between. The CDR3 bases are TGTGCCAGCAGTCACGTCGGCAGGGACCCCGCAGATACGCAGTATTTT. This encodes CASSHVGRDPADTQYF.

In its sample, this clonotype was seen many times. The CDR3 DNA is TGTGCCAGTAGTCCCGGGACAAGCAATCAGCCCCAGCATTTT. Its protein is CASSPGTSNQPQHF. The J gene is TRBJ1-5, the V gene TRBV19, with TRBD1 as a possible D gene (6 bases). With 5 bases removed from V and 1 base from J, the gap between germline ends came to 9 bases. Germline values: CDR1 LNHDA, CDR2 SQIVND (reference sequence). The CDR3 has 14 amino acids.

The V gene is TRBV12-3 or TRBV12-4, the J gene TRBJ2-5; no clear D. V was cut by 5 bases and J by 1 base, with 14 bases left in between. The CDR3 is 15 residues long. CDR3 nucleotide sequence: TGTGCCAGCAGTCCGCACATACTAATCCAAGAGACCCAGTACTTC. This sequence encodes CASSPHILIQETQYF.

This clonotype was counted at least ten times. The chain links TRBV6-2 or TRBV6-3 to TRBJ2-7, with D perhaps TRBD1 or TRBD2 (5 bases each). V lost 10 bases, J lost 3 bases, and 16 bases lay in between. Germline CDR1 reads MNHEY; CDR2 reads SVGEGT. The CDR3 is 13 residues long. CDR3 in amino acids: CATAKRGVYEQYF. Here the CDR3 DNA reads TGTGCCACCGCAAAACGAGGGGTCTACGAGCAGTACTTC.

The chain links TRBV28 to TRBJ2-7; D remains ambiguous. Germline CDR1 MDHEN, CDR2 SYDVKM. Trimming left V 5 bases short and J 3 bases short, with 20 bases between. The CDR3 is 16 amino acids. The CDR3 coding sequence is TGTGCCAGCAGTCCCTCCGAAGACGGGCACCTCTACGAGCAGTACTTC. This sequence encodes CASSPSEDGHLYEQYF.

Many counts were recorded for this clonotype. This chain uses TRBV6-5 with TRBJ2-1, with 12 bases that match TRBD2. Germline assignment: CDR1 MNHEY and CDR2 SVGAGI. This CDR3 is 13 amino acids long. The V and J ends lost 4 bases and 13 bases, in that order; junction bases with no gene match: 5. In DNA, the CDR3 is TGTGCCAGCAGTTGGACTAGCGGGATGGTTCAGTTCTTC. Translating it yields CASSWTSGMVQFF.

In its sample, this clonotype was seen many times. This rearrangement joins TRBV7-3 to TRBJ2-5; TRBD2 matches at 13 bases. Trimming cost V 4 bases and J 5 bases; bases outside gene matches: 10. The CDR3 has 17 residues. The V gene's germline CDR1 is SGHTA and CDR2 FQGTGA. CDR3 loop: CASSSPFGLAGAETQYF. In nucleotides, the CDR3 is TGTGCCAGCAGCTCCCCCTTTGGACTAGCGGGAGCGGAGACCCAGTACTTC.

This clonotype counts as medium-sized. The V and J genes are TRBV20-1 and TRBJ2-1; 9 bases match TRBD2. The CDR3 totals 18 residues. Germline V CDR1 and CDR2: DFQATT, SNEGSKA (reference sequence). The J segment lost 2 bases and the V segment lost 2 bases, leaving 13 bases of the junction unmatched. The CDR3: CSARLPSGNTLPYNEQFF. The CDR3, as DNA: TGCAGTGCTAGACTCCCTAGCGGGAACACCCTCCCCTACAATGAGCAGTTCTTC.

This clonotype was counted many times. The chain carries TRBV5-6 and TRBJ1-1; no clear D. This CDR3 is 13 amino acids long. Germline lookup yields CDR1 SGHDT and CDR2 YYEEEE. V lost 0 bases and J lost 3, with 6 bases in between. In DNA, the CDR3 is TGTGCCAGCAGCTTGGATACAGACACTGAAGCTTTCTTT. Its protein is CASSLDTDTEAFF.

There are many counts of this clonotype. V gene TRBV7-8 combines with J gene TRBJ2-7, with 10 bases fitting TRBD2. Trimming took 5 bases from V and 0 from J; bases not matched to a gene: 4. CDR3 length: 15 residues. CDR1 and CDR2 (germline): SGHVS, FQNEAQ. The CDR3 region is CASSPRTSGSYEQYF. The CDR3 DNA reads as TGTGCCAGCAGCCCCCGGACTAGCGGCTCCTACGAGCAGTACTTC.

This clonotype is categorized as medium-sized. CDR3 DNA: TGCAGTGCCCGGGACAGGAGTTACGAGCAGTACTTC. Its protein is CSARDRSYEQYF. The rearrangement uses TRBV20-1 and TRBJ2-7; 8 nucleotides align to TRBD1. Germline lookup yields CDR1 DFQATT and CDR2 SNEGSKA (reference sequence). The CDR3 totals 12 residues. J lost 4 bases, V lost 6 bases, and 5 bases had no gene match.

This clonotype was seen ten or more times. The chain employs TRBV27 and TRBJ2-1; 8 bases match TRBD2. CDR1 and CDR2 from the germline V gene are MNHEY and SMNVEV (reference sequence). The CDR3 has 18 residues. V lost 2 bases and J lost 2; bases outside the gene matches: 11. The CDR3 DNA reads as TGTGCCAGCAGTTTAAAGATCGGGCGAGCGGGGGCCTACAATGAGCAGTTCTTC. Translated: CASSLKIGRAGAYNEQFF.

This clonotype was observed many times. The chain joins TRBV7-2 to TRBJ2-1; 11 nucleotides line up with TRBD2. Germline CDR1 and CDR2: SGHTA and FQGNSA. V lost 0 bases and J lost 7; bases outside the gene matches: 5. This CDR3 spans 16 amino acids. The CDR3 nucleotides read TGTGCCAGCAGCTTAGCGGTGACTAGCGGGATTAATGAGCAGTTCTTC. It specifies CASSLAVTSGINEQFF. The entire variable domain, with the rest obtained from reference TRBV7-2 and TRBJ2-1, is as follows: GAGVSQSPSNKVTEKGKDVELRCDPISGHTALYWYRQSLGQGLEFLIYFQGNSAPDKSGLPSDRFSAERTGGSVSTLTIQRTQQEDSAVYLCASSLAVTSGINEQFFGPGTRLTVL.

In its sample, this clonotype was seen many times. This chain links TRBV5-1 with TRBJ2-5; 7 positions agree with TRBD1. Unmatched junction bases numbered 5, after V lost 2 bases and J lost 4 bases. The CDR3 runs to 14 residues. Germline V CDR1 and CDR2: SGHRS, YFSETQ. The chain's CDR3 is CASSLPNRGETQYF. The CDR3 DNA reads as TGCGCCAGCAGCTTACCAAACAGGGGAGAGACCCAGTACTTC.